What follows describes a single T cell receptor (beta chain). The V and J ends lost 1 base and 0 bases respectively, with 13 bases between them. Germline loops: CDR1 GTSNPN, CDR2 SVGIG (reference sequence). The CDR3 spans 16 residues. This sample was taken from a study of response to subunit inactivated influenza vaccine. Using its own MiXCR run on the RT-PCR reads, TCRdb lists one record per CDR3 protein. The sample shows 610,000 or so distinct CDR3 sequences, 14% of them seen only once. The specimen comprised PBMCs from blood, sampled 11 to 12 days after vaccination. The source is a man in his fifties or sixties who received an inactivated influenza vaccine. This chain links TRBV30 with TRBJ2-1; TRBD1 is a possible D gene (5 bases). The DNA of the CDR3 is TGTGCCTGGAGTGGAGAACAGGAGAACTCCTACAATGAGCAGTTCTTC. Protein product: CAWSGEQENSYNEQFF.